The T cell receptor beta chain described here comes from a study of T cell changes during pregnancy in multiple sclerosis. TCRdb's copy holds only in-frame clones and misses some; the assay was immunoSEQ multiplex PCR. The sample has 65,000 to 80,000 clones; around nine tenths are singletons. Germline CDR1 is MNHNS and CDR2 is SASEGT. The CDR3 length is 16 residues. Between the trimmed V and J ends, which lost 3 bases and 0 bases, there was a span of 9 bases. The receptor was derived from a female donor with multiple sclerosis, enrolled in a pregnancy study. The sample in question was peripheral blood, obtained in the third trimester of pregnancy. This rearrangement joins TRBV6-1 to TRBJ2-6, with D possibly TRBD2 on 5 matching bases. CDR3 in amino acids: CASSERTRSGANVLTF. CDR3 DNA: TGTGCCAGCAGTGAGCGGACTCGCTCTGGGGCCAACGTCCTGACTTTC.